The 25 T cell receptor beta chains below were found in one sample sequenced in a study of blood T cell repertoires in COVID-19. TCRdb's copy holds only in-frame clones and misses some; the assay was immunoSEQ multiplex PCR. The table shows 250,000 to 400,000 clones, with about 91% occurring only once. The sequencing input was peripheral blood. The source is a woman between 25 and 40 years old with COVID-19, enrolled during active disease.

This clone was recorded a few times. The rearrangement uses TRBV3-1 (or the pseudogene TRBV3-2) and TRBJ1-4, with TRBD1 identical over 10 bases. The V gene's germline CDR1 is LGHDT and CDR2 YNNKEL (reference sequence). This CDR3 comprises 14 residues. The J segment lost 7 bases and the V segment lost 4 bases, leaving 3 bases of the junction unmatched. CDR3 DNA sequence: TGTGCCAGCAGCCGACAGGGGGCTAGTGAAAAACTGTTTTTT. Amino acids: CASSRQGASEKLFF.

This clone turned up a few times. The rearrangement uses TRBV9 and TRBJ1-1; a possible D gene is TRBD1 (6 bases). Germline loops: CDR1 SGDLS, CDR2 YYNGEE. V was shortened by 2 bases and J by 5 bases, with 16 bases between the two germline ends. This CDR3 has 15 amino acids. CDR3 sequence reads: CASSVGQTKGTEAFF. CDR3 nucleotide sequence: TGTGCCAGCAGCGTCGGACAGACGAAGGGAACTGAAGCTTTCTTT. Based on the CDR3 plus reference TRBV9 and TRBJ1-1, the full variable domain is DSGVTQTPKHLITATGQRVTLRCSPRSGDLSVYWYQQSLDQGLQFLIQYYNGEERAKGNILERFSAQQFPDLHSELNLSSLELGDSALYFCASSVGQTKGTEAFFGQGTRLTVV.

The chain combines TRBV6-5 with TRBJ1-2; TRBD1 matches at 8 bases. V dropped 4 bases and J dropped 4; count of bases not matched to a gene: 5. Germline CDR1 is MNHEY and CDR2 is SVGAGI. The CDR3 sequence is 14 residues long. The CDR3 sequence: CASSLGTGGYGYTF. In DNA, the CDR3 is TGTGCCAGCAGTTTGGGAACAGGGGGCTATGGCTACACCTTC.

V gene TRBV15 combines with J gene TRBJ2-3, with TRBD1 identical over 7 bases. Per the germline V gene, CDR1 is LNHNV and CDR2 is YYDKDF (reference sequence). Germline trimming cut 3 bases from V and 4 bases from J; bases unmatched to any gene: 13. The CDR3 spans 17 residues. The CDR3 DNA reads TGTGCCACCAGCAGGGAACGGGACAGCCAAATCTCAGATACGCAGTATTTT. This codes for CATSRERDSQISDTQYF.

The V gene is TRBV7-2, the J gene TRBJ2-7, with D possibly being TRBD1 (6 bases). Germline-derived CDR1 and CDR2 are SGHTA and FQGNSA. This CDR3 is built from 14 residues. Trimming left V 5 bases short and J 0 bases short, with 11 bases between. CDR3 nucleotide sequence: TGTGCCAGCAGCCCAGGACAGTCCTCCTACGAGCAGTACTTC. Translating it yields CASSPGQSSYEQYF.

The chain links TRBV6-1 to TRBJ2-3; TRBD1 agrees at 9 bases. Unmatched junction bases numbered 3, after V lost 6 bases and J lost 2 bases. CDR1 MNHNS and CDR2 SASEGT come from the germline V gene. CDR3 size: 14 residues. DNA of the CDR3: TGTGCCAGCAGGGAACAGGGGGCCACAGATACGCAGTATTTT. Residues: CASREQGATDTQYF.

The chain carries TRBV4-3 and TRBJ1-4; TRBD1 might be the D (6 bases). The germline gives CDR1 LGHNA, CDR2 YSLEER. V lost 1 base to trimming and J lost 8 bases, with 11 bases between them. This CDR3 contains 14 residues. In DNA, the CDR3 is TGCGCCAGCAGCCAAGTGGGGGCTGGCGAAAAACTGTTTTTT. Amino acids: CASSQVGAGEKLFF.

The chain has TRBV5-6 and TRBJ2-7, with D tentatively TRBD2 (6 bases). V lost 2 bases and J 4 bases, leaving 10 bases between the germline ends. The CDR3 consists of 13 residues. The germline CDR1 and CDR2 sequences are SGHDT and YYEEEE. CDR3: CASSLGTRYEQYV. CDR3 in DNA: TGTGCCAGCAGCTTAGGGACTCGTTACGAGCAGTACGTC.

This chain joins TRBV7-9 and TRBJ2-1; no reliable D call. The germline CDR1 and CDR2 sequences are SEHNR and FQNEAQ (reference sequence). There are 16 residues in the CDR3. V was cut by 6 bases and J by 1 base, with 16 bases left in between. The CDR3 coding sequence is TGTGCCAGCAGTCGACGCCGGAGAGAGTCCTACAATGAGCAGTTCTTC. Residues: CASSRRRRESYNEQFF. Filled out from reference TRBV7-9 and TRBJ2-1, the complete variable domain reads DTGVSQNPRHKITKRGQNVTFRCDPISEHNRLYWYRQTLGQGPEFLTYFQNEAQLEKSRLLSDRFSAERPKGSFSTLEIQRTEQGDSAMYLCASSRRRRESYNEQFFGPGTRLTVL.

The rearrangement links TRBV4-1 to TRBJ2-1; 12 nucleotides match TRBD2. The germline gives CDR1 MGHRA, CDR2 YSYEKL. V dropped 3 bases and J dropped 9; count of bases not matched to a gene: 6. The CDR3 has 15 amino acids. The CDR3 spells CASSQSSGGAGEQFF. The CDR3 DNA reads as TGCGCCAGCAGCCAGTCTAGCGGGGGGGCGGGTGAGCAGTTCTTC.

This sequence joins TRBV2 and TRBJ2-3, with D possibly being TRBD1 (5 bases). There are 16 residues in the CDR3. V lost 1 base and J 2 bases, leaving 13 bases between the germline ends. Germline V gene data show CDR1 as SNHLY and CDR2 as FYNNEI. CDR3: CASSEEGVAATDTQYF. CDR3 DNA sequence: TGTGCCAGCAGTGAAGAAGGGGTGGCAGCCACAGATACGCAGTATTTT.

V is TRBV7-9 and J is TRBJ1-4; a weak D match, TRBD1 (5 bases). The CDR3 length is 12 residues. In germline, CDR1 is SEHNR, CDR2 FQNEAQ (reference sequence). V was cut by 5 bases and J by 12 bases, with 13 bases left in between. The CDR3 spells CASSRQDNQLFF. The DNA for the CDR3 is TGTGCCAGCAGCCGCCAGGACAATCAACTGTTTTTT.

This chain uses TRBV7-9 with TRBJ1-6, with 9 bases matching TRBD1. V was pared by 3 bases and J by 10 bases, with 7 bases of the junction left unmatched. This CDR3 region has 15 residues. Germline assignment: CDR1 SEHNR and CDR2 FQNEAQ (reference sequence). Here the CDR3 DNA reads TGTGCCAGCAGCTTCTACAGGGGGCGAGAGTCACCCCTCCACTTT. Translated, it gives CASSFYRGRESPLHF.

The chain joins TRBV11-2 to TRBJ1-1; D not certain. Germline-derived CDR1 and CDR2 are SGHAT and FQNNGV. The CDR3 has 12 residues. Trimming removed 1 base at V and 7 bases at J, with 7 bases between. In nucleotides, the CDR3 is TGTGCCAGCAGCTTAGGAGGGATTGAAGCTTTCTTT. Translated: CASSLGGIEAFF.

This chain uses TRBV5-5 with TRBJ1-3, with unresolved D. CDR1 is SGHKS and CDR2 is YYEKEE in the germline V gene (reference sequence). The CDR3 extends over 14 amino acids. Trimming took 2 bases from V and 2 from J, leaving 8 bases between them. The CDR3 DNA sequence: TGTGCCAGCAGCTTCACAGACGCTGGAAACACCATATATTTT. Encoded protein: CASSFTDAGNTIYF.

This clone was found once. The chain's CDR3 is CASRARLTYQETQYF. The DNA of the CDR3 is TGTGCCAGCAGGGCGCGACTAACGTACCAAGAGACCCAGTACTTC. J is TRBJ2-5 and V is TRBV6-5; D might be TRBD2 (5 bases). CDR1 is MNHEY and CDR2 is SVGAGI in the germline V gene. V shed 6 bases and J shed 0 bases, with 14 bases lying between them. The CDR3 sequence is 15 residues long.

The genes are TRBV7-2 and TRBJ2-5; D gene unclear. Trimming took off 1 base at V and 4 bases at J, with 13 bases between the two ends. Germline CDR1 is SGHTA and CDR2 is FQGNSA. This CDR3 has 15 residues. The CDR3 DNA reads TGTGCCAGCAGCTTAGTAGCTCTTGTCGGAGAGACCCAGTACTTC. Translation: CASSLVALVGETQYF.

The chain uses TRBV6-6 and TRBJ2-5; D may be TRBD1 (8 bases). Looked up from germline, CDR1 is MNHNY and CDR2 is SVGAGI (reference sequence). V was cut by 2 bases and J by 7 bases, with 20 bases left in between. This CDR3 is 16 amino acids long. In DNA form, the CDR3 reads TGTGCCAGCAGTTACCCTGGACAGGGAGGGTATGTGACCCAGTACTTC. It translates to CASSYPGQGGYVTQYF.

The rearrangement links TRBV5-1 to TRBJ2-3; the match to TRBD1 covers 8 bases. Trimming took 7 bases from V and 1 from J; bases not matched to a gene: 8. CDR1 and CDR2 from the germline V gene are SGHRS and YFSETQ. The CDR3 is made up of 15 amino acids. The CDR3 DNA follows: TGCGCCAGCGGTTCGACAGGGGCAGGCACAGATACGCAGTATTTT. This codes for CASGSTGAGTDTQYF.

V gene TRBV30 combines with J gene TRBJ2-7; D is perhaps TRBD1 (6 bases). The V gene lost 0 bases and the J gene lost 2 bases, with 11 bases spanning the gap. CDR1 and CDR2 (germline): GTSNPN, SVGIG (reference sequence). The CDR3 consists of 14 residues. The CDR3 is CAWSVAGDPYEQYF. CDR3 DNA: TGTGCCTGGAGTGTAGCAGGGGACCCCTACGAGCAGTACTTC.

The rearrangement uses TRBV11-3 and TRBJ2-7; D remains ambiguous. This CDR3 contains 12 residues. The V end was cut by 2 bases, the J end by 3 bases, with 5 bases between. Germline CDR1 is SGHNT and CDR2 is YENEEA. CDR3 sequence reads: CASSLSSYEQYV. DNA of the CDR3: TGTGCCAGCAGCTTATCCAGCTACGAGCAGTACGTC.

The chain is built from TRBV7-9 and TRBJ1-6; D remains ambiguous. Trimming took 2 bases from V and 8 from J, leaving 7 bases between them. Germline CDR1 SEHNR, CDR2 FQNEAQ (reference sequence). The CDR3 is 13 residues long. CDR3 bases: TGTGCCAGCAGCTTAATCGCGGATTCACCCCTCCACTTT. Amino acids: CASSLIADSPLHF.

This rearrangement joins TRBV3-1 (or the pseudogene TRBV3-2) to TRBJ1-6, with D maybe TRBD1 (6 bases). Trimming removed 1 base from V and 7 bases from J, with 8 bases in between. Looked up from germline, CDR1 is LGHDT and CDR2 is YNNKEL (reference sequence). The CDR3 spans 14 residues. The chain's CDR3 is CASSQGTVNSPLHF. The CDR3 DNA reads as TGTGCCAGCAGCCAAGGGACAGTCAATTCACCCCTCCACTTT.

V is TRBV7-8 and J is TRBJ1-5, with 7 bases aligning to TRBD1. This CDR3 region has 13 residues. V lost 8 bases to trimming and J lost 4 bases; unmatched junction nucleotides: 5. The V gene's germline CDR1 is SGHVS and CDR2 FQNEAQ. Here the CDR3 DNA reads TGTGCCAGCGGGGACAGCAATAATCAGCCCCAGCATTTT. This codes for CASGDSNNQPQHF.

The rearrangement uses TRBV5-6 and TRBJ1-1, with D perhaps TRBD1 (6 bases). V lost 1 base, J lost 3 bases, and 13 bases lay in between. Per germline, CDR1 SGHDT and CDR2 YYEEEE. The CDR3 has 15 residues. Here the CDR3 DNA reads TGTGCCAGCAGCTTGATAACAGGGAGGGACACTGAAGCTTTCTTT. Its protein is CASSLITGRDTEAFF.